Shown below are 26 T cell receptor beta chains from a single sample sequenced in a study of blood T cell repertoires in COVID-19. Method: immunoSEQ multiplex PCR; TCRdb's copy keeps in-frame clones and lacks some. The table shows about 200,000 clones, with more than 75% occurring only once. Material: peripheral blood. These receptors were obtained from an elderly man with acute or convalescent COVID-19.

This clone has only one observation. The CDR3 DNA is TGTGCCAGCAGCCCCCCCGCTAGCGGGAGATACAATGAGCAGTTCTTC. Protein: CASSPPASGRYNEQFF. The V and J genes are TRBV3-1 (or the pseudogene TRBV3-2) and TRBJ2-1; 10 bases map to TRBD2. V lost 4 bases to trimming and J lost 4 bases; unmatched junction nucleotides: 7. The CDR3 loop spans 16 amino acids. Germline lookup yields CDR1 LGHDT and CDR2 YNNKEL (reference sequence).

V and J are TRBV14 and TRBJ1-6, with 7 bases matching TRBD1. V shed 5 bases and J 6 bases; nucleotides not matched to a gene: 10. The CDR3 extends over 16 amino acids. CDR1 and CDR2 from the germline V gene are SGHDN and FVKESK. Here the CDR3 DNA reads TGTGCCAGCAGCGTAAACAGGGGTACGGCTAATTCACCCCTCCACTTT. Encoded protein: CASSVNRGTANSPLHF.

The chain uses TRBV9 and TRBJ2-3; 8 nucleotides agree with TRBD1. The CDR3 runs 16 residues. Germline CDR1 is SGDLS and CDR2 is YYNGEE. V shed 0 bases and J 2 bases; nucleotides not matched to a gene: 5. Here the CDR3 reads CASSVAGTGYTDTQYF. In DNA, the CDR3 is TGTGCCAGCAGCGTAGCTGGGACAGGCTACACAGATACGCAGTATTTT.

V is TRBV28 and J is TRBJ1-5, with 7 bases matching TRBD1. Unmatched junction bases numbered 3, after V lost 6 bases and J lost 4 bases. Germline V gene data show CDR1 as MDHEN and CDR2 as SYDVKM. CDR3 length equals 13 residues. The CDR3, as DNA: TGTGCCAGCAGCTCACAGGGGAATCAGCCCCAGCATTTT. Protein: CASSSQGNQPQHF.

The table lists this clone with a few counts. The gene calls are TRBV10-1 and TRBJ2-2; TRBD1 matches at 11 bases. The germline V gene encodes CDR1 WNHNN and CDR2 SYGVQD (reference sequence). CDR3 length: 14 residues. V was pared by 6 bases and J by 7 bases, with 4 bases of the junction left unmatched. The DNA of the CDR3 is TGCGCCAGCAGAAAGGGACAGGGGGACGGGGAGCTGTTTTTT. This encodes CASRKGQGDGELFF.

This chain connects TRBV19 to TRBJ2-1; perhaps TRBD2 as D (5 bases). The germline CDR1 and CDR2 sequences are LNHDA and SQIVND (reference sequence). This CDR3 comprises 14 residues. V lost 5 bases and J 0 bases, leaving 8 bases between the germline ends. The CDR3 sequence is CASSSGNSYNEQFF. CDR3 nucleotide sequence: TGTGCCAGTAGTTCGGGGAACTCCTACAATGAGCAGTTCTTC.

The genes are TRBV10-3 and TRBJ1-2; 10 nucleotides line up with TRBD1. This CDR3 is built from 14 residues. Losses at the gene ends were 7 bases for V and 4 bases for J; bases not matched to a gene: 6. The germline CDR1 and CDR2 sequences are ENHRY and SYGVKD. CDR3 in DNA: TGTGCCATCATGGGACAGGGGATAGGCTATGGCTACACCTTC. This translates into CAIMGQGIGYGYTF.

The chain recombines TRBV5-4 with TRBJ1-2; 7 bases align to TRBD1. This CDR3 spans 16 amino acids. V lost 5 bases to trimming and J lost 6 bases; unmatched junction nucleotides: 16. The germline CDR1 and CDR2 sequences are SGHNT and YYREEE (reference sequence). CDR3 bases: TGTGCCAGCAGGCCCCAGACAGGGATAAGTTCTGATGGCTACACCTTC. It codes for CASRPQTGISSDGYTF.

The chain joins TRBV6-5 to TRBJ2-4; 11 bases align to TRBD2. V shed 6 bases, J shed 6 bases, and the junction held 4 bases outside the gene matches. This CDR3 comprises 14 residues. Per the germline V gene, CDR1 is MNHEY and CDR2 is SVGAGI. For the CDR3, the DNA is TGTGCCAGCAGGACTAGCGGGGCGGGAAACATTCAGTACTTC. This codes for CASRTSGAGNIQYF.

The V call is TRBV7-6, the J call TRBJ2-5; 11 bases agree with TRBD2. Germline assignment: CDR1 SGHVS and CDR2 FNYEAQ. The CDR3 runs 16 residues. With V trimmed by 5 bases and J by 4 bases, 9 bases remained unmatched. The CDR3 region has the DNA TGTGCCAGCAGCCCTACTAGCGGGAGAGGTGGAGAGACCCAGTACTTC. It translates to CASSPTSGRGGETQYF.

This sequence joins TRBV6-1 and TRBJ2-7, with D perhaps matching TRBD2 (6 bases). The germline V and J ends were trimmed by 0 bases and 3 bases, with 21 bases remaining between them. This CDR3 is built from 18 residues. Germline V gene data show CDR1 as MNHNS and CDR2 as SASEGT. The CDR3 region has the DNA TGTGCCAGCAGTGAAGCTAGTAGGGACTTCTGGGGGAGCTACGAGCAGTACTTC. Translation: CASSEASRDFWGSYEQYF.

The rearrangement links TRBV6-5 to TRBJ2-3; no definite D call. In germline, CDR1 is MNHEY, CDR2 SVGAGI. The CDR3 consists of 13 residues. V was shortened by 6 bases and J by 4 bases, with 11 bases between the two germline ends. This chain's CDR3 is CASSLSQSDTQYF. CDR3 sequence (DNA): TGTGCCAGCAGCCTGTCCCAGTCAGATACGCAGTATTTT.

The chain combines TRBV18 with TRBJ2-1; D is perhaps TRBD2 (6 bases). Germline CDR1 reads KGHSH; CDR2 reads LQKENI. The germline V and J ends were trimmed by 0 bases and 3 bases, with 9 bases remaining between them. This CDR3 has 15 residues. In nucleotides, the CDR3 is TGTGCCAGCTCACCACCTAATAGCGGCTACAATGAGCAGTTCTTC. This translates into CASSPPNSGYNEQFF. Full variable domain (outside the CDR3, taken from reference TRBV18 and TRBJ2-1): NAGVMQNPRHLVRRRGQEARLRCSPMKGHSHVYWYRQLPEEGLKFMVYLQKENIIDESGMPKERFSAEFPKEGPSILRIQQVVRGDSAAYFCASSPPNSGYNEQFFGPGTRLTVL.

V is TRBV11-2 and J is TRBJ2-7; 11 bases agree with TRBD2. Germline V lookup: CDR1 SGHAT, CDR2 FQNNGV. The J segment lost 0 bases and the V segment lost 2 bases, leaving 3 bases of the junction unmatched. This CDR3 spans 16 amino acids. The CDR3 is CASSLNLAGGSYEQYF. CDR3 coding DNA: TGTGCCAGCAGCTTAAACCTAGCGGGAGGCTCCTACGAGCAGTACTTC.

The gene calls are TRBV12-5 and TRBJ1-1, with D maybe TRBD1 (6 bases). The germline V and J ends were trimmed by 3 bases and 8 bases, with 16 bases remaining between them. Looked up from germline, CDR1 is LGHNT and CDR2 is FRNRAP. The CDR3 runs to 14 residues. The CDR3 loop is CASGFSRQGMEAFF. The CDR3 DNA reads as TGTGCTAGTGGTTTCAGTCGGCAGGGGATGGAAGCTTTCTTT.

The count of this clone is one. The chain carries TRBV7-9 and TRBJ1-1; D is unresolved. Trimming left V 4 bases short and J 1 base short, with 10 bases between. This CDR3 is built from 14 residues. Germline CDR1 reads SEHNR; CDR2 reads FQNEAQ (reference sequence). CDR3 coding DNA: TGTGCCAGCAGCTCTAAGAACAGGAACACTGAAGCTTTCTTT. Protein sequence: CASSSKNRNTEAFF.

The rearrangement joins TRBV5-1 to TRBJ1-3, with D unclear. The CDR3 length is 13 residues. Germline CDR1 is SGHRS and CDR2 is YFSETQ. Trimming pared 4 bases from V and 4 bases from J, leaving 9 bases between. The CDR3 loop is CASSVLNGNTIYF. CDR3 in DNA: TGCGCCAGCAGCGTACTAAACGGAAACACCATATATTTT. Using reference TRBV5-1 and TRBJ1-3 for the parts outside the CDR3, the full variable domain is KAGVTQTPRYLIKTRGQQVTLSCSPISGHRSVSWYQQTPGQGLQFLFEYFSETQRNKGNFPGRFSGRQFSNSRSEMNVSTLELGDSALYLCASSVLNGNTIYFGEGSWLTVV.

This rearrangement joins TRBV19 to TRBJ1-5, with a possible D match to TRBD1 (6 bases). V lost 6 bases and J 5 bases, leaving 8 bases between the germline ends. From germline, CDR1 is LNHDA and CDR2 SQIVND (reference sequence). The CDR3 extends over 12 amino acids. DNA for the CDR3: TGTGCCAGTAGCACAGGGTATCAGCCCCAGCATTTT. Encoded protein: CASSTGYQPQHF.

CDR3 sequence reads: CASSLTVLNSPLHF. In nucleotides, the CDR3 is TGTGCCAGCAGCTTGACAGTTTTGAATTCACCCCTCCACTTT. The chain links TRBV7-3 to TRBJ1-6; possibly TRBD1 for D (5 bases). This CDR3 spans 14 amino acids. V was trimmed by 3 bases and J by 7 bases, leaving 10 bases between them. Looked up from germline, CDR1 is SGHTA and CDR2 is FQGTGA.

V and J are TRBV9 and TRBJ2-2, with 10 bases matching TRBD2. V was pared by 4 bases and J by 2 bases, with 5 bases of the junction left unmatched. This CDR3 spans 16 amino acids. Germline lookup yields CDR1 SGDLS and CDR2 YYNGEE. This chain's CDR3 is CASSPRTSGNTGELFF. The DNA of the CDR3 is TGTGCCAGCAGCCCGCGGACTAGCGGAAACACCGGGGAGCTGTTTTTT. The full variable domain, rest sourced from reference TRBV9 and TRBJ2-2, is DSGVTQTPKHLITATGQRVTLRCSPRSGDLSVYWYQQSLDQGLQFLIQYYNGEERAKGNILERFSAQQFPDLHSELNLSSLELGDSALYFCASSPRTSGNTGELFFGEGSRLTVL.

The CDR3 nucleotides read TGTGCCAGCAGCGGAAGCCAAGCGGGAGTCTCCTACAATGAGCAGTTCTTC. This codes for CASSGSQAGVSYNEQFF. The V and J genes are TRBV9 and TRBJ2-1, with TRBD2 matching 8 bases. Per the germline V gene, CDR1 is SGDLS and CDR2 is YYNGEE. The V segment lost 3 bases and the J segment 0 bases; nucleotides outside the gene matches: 8. The CDR3 runs to 17 residues.

The V gene is TRBV30, the J gene TRBJ1-4, with a possible D match to TRBD1 (6 bases). This CDR3 region has 15 residues. The germline CDR1 and CDR2 sequences are GTSNPN and SVGIG (reference sequence). The V gene lost 1 base and the J gene lost 3 bases, with 12 bases spanning the gap. DNA for the CDR3: TGTGCCTGGAGTGCCCGAGGGGGTTCTAATGAAAAACTGTTTTTT. Encoded protein: CAWSARGGSNEKLFF.

The chain couples TRBV25-1 to TRBJ2-1, with TRBD1 matching over 8 bases. V lost 1 base to trimming and J lost 5 bases; unmatched junction nucleotides: 4. Per the germline V gene, CDR1 is MGHDK and CDR2 is SYGVNS. The CDR3 contains 15 residues. CDR3 coding DNA: TGTGCCAGCAGTGAATCTGGGACAGGCCACAATGAGCAGTTCTTC. Its translation: CASSESGTGHNEQFF.

This clone was seen more than once but under ten times. The chain has TRBV5-1 and TRBJ2-2, with D possibly matching TRBD1 (5 bases). The CDR3 has 15 residues. V lost 1 base, J lost 2 bases, and 9 bases lay in between. Germline CDR1 is SGHRS and CDR2 is YFSETQ. The CDR3 DNA follows: TGCGCCAGCAGCTTGTTGACAGACAACACCGGGGAGCTGTTTTTT. Encoded protein: CASSLLTDNTGELFF.

This clone was seen a few times. V is TRBV19 and J is TRBJ1-6; 7 positions agree with TRBD1. Germline V gene lookup returns CDR1 LNHDA and CDR2 SQIVND (reference sequence). V gave up 3 bases and J gave up 14 bases; unmatched junction bases: 7. This CDR3 has 13 amino acids. In DNA, the CDR3 is TGTGCCAGTAGTATGGAGGGGGCGATGGCCCTCCACTTT. This gives the protein CASSMEGAMALHF.

As regards this clone: This CDR3 is also generated by other DNA sequences in the sample. The chain has TRBV18 and TRBJ1-1; TRBD1 aligns across 8 bases. The CDR3 runs 14 residues. Trimming cost V 3 bases and J 1 base; bases outside gene matches: 1. Germline V gene lookup returns CDR1 KGHSH and CDR2 LQKENI. The CDR3 DNA reads TGTGCCAGCTCACCCGACAGGGGGAACACTGAAGCTTTCTTT. It translates to CASSPDRGNTEAFF.